The 19 T cell receptor beta chains reported below all come from one sample, sequenced in a study of technical replicates of blood from a few donors. TCRdb's table, derived via immunoSEQ multiplex PCR, lists solely in-frame clones and lacks some. The repertoire holds more than 65,000 clones, less than 98% seen once, with 0.25% to 0.3% in the top ten. Material: T cells isolated from PBMCs. These receptor sequences come from a human donor in good health.

V is TRBV28 and J is TRBJ2-3; 11 bases match TRBD2. There are 15 residues in the CDR3. The germline CDR1 and CDR2 sequences are MDHEN and SYDVKM. V was clipped by 7 bases and J by 6 bases; unmatched bases: 9. For the CDR3, the DNA is TGTGCCAGCATCCCACTAGCGGGAGCTGTGGATACGCAGTATTTT. Protein sequence: CASIPLAGAVDTQYF.

The chain recombines TRBV12-5 with TRBJ1-5; unclear D gene. Deletions cut 7 bases from V and 5 bases from J, with 6 bases between. Germline assignment: CDR1 LGHNT and CDR2 FRNRAP. The CDR3 extends over 11 amino acids. In nucleotides, the CDR3 is TGTGCTAGTGCGGAGGATCAGCCCCAGCATTTT. This sequence encodes CASAEDQPQHF.

This clone has just one count. V gene TRBV30 combines with J gene TRBJ2-3, with 11 positions matching TRBD2. V shed 8 bases and J 1 base; nucleotides not matched to a gene: 2. This CDR3 is built from 13 residues. The germline CDR1 and CDR2 sequences are GTSNPN and SVGIG (reference sequence). CDR3 loop: CALLAGGTDTQYF. CDR3 nucleotides: TGTGCCCTACTAGCGGGAGGCACAGATACGCAGTATTTT.

This sequence joins TRBV27 and TRBJ2-5; perhaps TRBD2 as D (5 bases). Deletions cut 5 bases from V and 4 bases from J, with 14 bases between. CDR1 is MNHEY and CDR2 is SMNVEV in the germline V gene (reference sequence). The CDR3 is 14 residues long. CDR3 sequence (DNA): TGTGCCAGCAGTCCTACCCCCCGGGGAGAGACCCAGTACTTC. Protein product: CASSPTPRGETQYF.

The V call is TRBV6-5, the J call TRBJ2-5; 8 positions agree with TRBD2. The CDR3 is 15 amino acids. Germline trimming cut 6 bases from V and 0 bases from J; bases unmatched to any gene: 6. Germline V gives CDR1 MNHEY, CDR2 SVGAGI. The CDR3 protein is CASRGGTRDQETQYF. The CDR3 nucleotides are TGTGCCAGCAGGGGGGGGACTAGAGACCAAGAGACCCAGTACTTC.

V gene TRBV18 combines with J gene TRBJ2-7; D might be TRBD1 (5 bases). The CDR3 consists of 12 residues. The germline gives CDR1 KGHSH, CDR2 LQKENI. The V gene lost 3 bases and the J gene lost 6 bases, with 9 bases spanning the gap. The CDR3 here is CASSPPGIEQYF. The CDR3 bases are TGTGCCAGCTCACCCCCAGGGATCGAGCAGTACTTC.

The chain employs TRBV6-5 and TRBJ2-1, with no clear D. The CDR3 totals 12 residues. V was cut by 5 bases and J by 7 bases, with 9 bases left in between. The germline V gene has CDR1 MNHEY and CDR2 SVGAGI. The CDR3 loop reads CASSPTLNEQFF. CDR3 DNA sequence: TGTGCCAGCAGTCCGACACTGAATGAGCAGTTCTTC.

V and J are TRBV29-1 and TRBJ1-1; tentative D call: TRBD1 (6 bases). Germline V gene sequence: CDR1 SQVTM, CDR2 ANQGSEA. Trimming took 3 bases from V and 7 from J, leaving 9 bases between them. The CDR3 loop spans 11 amino acids. Here the CDR3 reads CSVDQGNEAFF. In nucleotides, the CDR3 is TGCAGCGTTGATCAGGGGAATGAAGCTTTCTTT.

This chain links TRBV4-1 with TRBJ2-2, with 7 bases that match TRBD1. The CDR3 is made up of 16 amino acids. Trimming cost V 1 base and J 3 bases; bases outside gene matches: 5. Looked up from germline, CDR1 is MGHRA and CDR2 is YSYEKL. CDR3 protein: CASSQGQGRYTGELFF. The CDR3 DNA is TGCGCCAGCAGCCAAGGACAGGGAAGATACACCGGGGAGCTGTTTTTT.

The chain uses TRBV16 and TRBJ1-2; no reliable D call. This CDR3 is 15 amino acids long. V shed 4 bases and J shed 2 bases, with 14 bases lying between them. From germline, CDR1 is KGHSY and CDR2 FQNENV. Here the CDR3 reads CASSRSAGLNYGYTF. The CDR3 DNA sequence: TGTGCCAGCAGCCGAAGTGCAGGTCTCAACTATGGCTACACCTTC.

The chain uses TRBV28 and TRBJ1-1; D is undetermined. Trimming removed 6 bases from V and 1 base from J, with 18 bases in between. Germline CDR1 and CDR2: MDHEN and SYDVKM. The length of the CDR3 is 16 residues. The CDR3 coding sequence is TGTGCCAGCAGCCCCCCGGGATCCGTTCCGAACACTGAAGCTTTCTTT. It yields the protein CASSPPGSVPNTEAFF.

The rearrangement links TRBV4-3 to TRBJ2-1, with TRBD2 matching over 12 bases. The CDR3 contains 18 residues. The trim removed 4 bases at V and 7 bases at J, leaving 14 bases unmatched. The V gene's germline CDR1 is LGHNA and CDR2 YSLEER. DNA of the CDR3: TGCGCCAGCAGCCCGCAACCGAGGACTAGCGGGATGGCAAATGAGCAGTTCTTC. Protein sequence: CASSPQPRTSGMANEQFF.

V is TRBV5-1 and J is TRBJ2-1; 10 nucleotides agree with TRBD2. Germline V gene sequence: CDR1 SGHRS, CDR2 YFSETQ. J was trimmed by 4 bases and V by 2 bases; bases with no gene match: 3. The CDR3 extends over 15 amino acids. The CDR3 loop is CASSFTSGAYNEQFF. In DNA, the CDR3 is TGCGCCAGCAGCTTTACTAGCGGGGCTTACAATGAGCAGTTCTTC.

V usage is TRBV6-1 and J usage is TRBJ2-5; TRBD2 is a possible D gene (5 bases). The CDR3 is 15 residues long. Germline V CDR1 and CDR2: MNHNS, SASEGT. V dropped 4 bases and J dropped 5 bases, with 17 bases sitting between them. CDR3 loop: CASSAPPGISETQYF. The CDR3 DNA is TGTGCCAGCAGTGCCCCCCCGGGAATCTCGGAGACCCAGTACTTC.

This chain joins TRBV30 and TRBJ1-5, with TRBD1 as a possible D gene (6 bases). The CDR3 is 15 amino acids. Germline CDR1 and CDR2: GTSNPN and SVGIG (reference sequence). V dropped 2 bases and J dropped 0 bases, with 11 bases sitting between them. CDR3 region: CAWSQDRYSNQPQHF. Written as DNA, the CDR3 is TGTGCCTGGAGTCAAGACAGGTATAGCAATCAGCCCCAGCATTTT.

The sample holds one count of this clone. This chain connects TRBV6-1 to TRBJ2-6, with unresolved D. The CDR3 runs 13 residues. Germline V gene data show CDR1 as MNHNS and CDR2 as SASEGT. Trimming left V 6 bases short and J 2 bases short, with 5 bases between. CDR3 coding DNA: TGTGCCAGCAGAGAGACTGGGGCCAACGTCCTGACTTTC. Translated: CASRETGANVLTF.

The chain recombines TRBV7-8 with TRBJ1-5; a weak D match, TRBD1 (5 bases). The germline V gene has CDR1 SGHVS and CDR2 FQNEAQ. V lost 2 bases to trimming and J lost 0 bases, with 20 bases between them. The CDR3 is 19 residues long. This CDR3 reads CASSLIGSWGGDSNQPQHF. As DNA, the CDR3 is TGTGCCAGCAGCTTAATTGGGTCGTGGGGGGGGGATAGCAATCAGCCCCAGCATTTT.

The V call is TRBV5-6, the J call TRBJ1-1, with TRBD1 as a possible D gene (6 bases). Trimming removed 4 bases from V and 0 bases from J, with 16 bases in between. This CDR3 has 16 amino acids. The germline CDR1 and CDR2 sequences are SGHDT and YYEEEE. The CDR3 DNA is TGTGCCAGCAGCGACACAGGGATCATTATGAACACTGAAGCTTTCTTT. It specifies CASSDTGIIMNTEAFF.

CDR3 amino acids: CASSLPGLAGDRADTQYF. The CDR3 DNA reads as TGTGCCAGCAGTCTCCCGGGACTAGCGGGAGATAGGGCAGATACGCAGTATTTT. The genes are TRBV7-3 and TRBJ2-3; 14 nucleotides agree with TRBD2. The CDR3 is 18 residues long. Germline CDR1 is SGHTA and CDR2 is FQGTGA. Losses at the gene ends were 6 bases for V and 4 bases for J; bases not matched to a gene: 12.